This T cell receptor beta chain was obtained from a study of T cells after yellow fever vaccination (dated 2019 in TCRdb). In the study overall: Libraries from fractions with low cell numbers were prepared with the SMART-Seq v4 Ultra Low Input RNA kit. Two healthy male donors, one aged 18 to 30 and one aged 30 to 40 years, made up the cohort. Bulk PBMC replicates and cell subsets were isolated from blood drawn at multiple timepoints before and after both primary and secondary immunization. To track T-cell clones before and after primary and booster YFV17D yellow fever vaccination, bulk TCR alpha and beta repertoires were sequenced longitudinally.

This clonotype was recorded a few times. Its target antigen remains unknown. Base-call qualities are not available, and no considerably larger clone is one nucleotide away. The treatment or condition label, read with the paper, signifies: live attenuated yellow fever vaccine strain. At each blood-draw timepoint, two biological replicates of bulk PBMCs were collected. A standard Ficoll-Paque protocol was used to isolate PBMCs from peripheral blood. TriZol was used to extract RNA from bulk PBMCs, from CD4 and CD8 fractions, and from dextramer-positive and dextramer-negative fractions. The research as a whole found: Computational filtering was needed because FACS-sorted repertoires could contain abundant contaminating clonotypes from the bulk population. The study included only a couple of donors, which limits how far the findings can be generalized. The secondary T-cell response was found to be weaker but faster than the primary response, with a peak reached on day 5 rather than on day 15. A small fraction of clonotypes showed up in both the CD4 and CD8 compartments, probably as a result of convergent recombination. After the booster, most of the clones that had expanded following primary vaccination were detected again (roughly 96% of CD4 and 85% to 90% of CD8), which suggests that memory was broadly maintained.

The germline ends are 7 bases apart after V is trimmed by 4 bases and J by 0 bases. The CDR3 numbers 15 residues from cysteine through phenylalanine. Only CDR3 DNA remains: 45 bases, in frame from the first base. CDR1 is given as LNHNV and CDR2 as YYDKDF, both from the germline V gene (reference sequence). Instrument used: Illumina NovaSeq 6000. TCR cDNA was synthesized by 5'RACE template switching, which introduced a universal primer site and unique molecular identifiers. Priming of cDNA synthesis was performed from both the TCR alpha and TCR beta constant segments. Library amplification involved two PCR steps, and the second step added sample barcodes and sequencing adapters. Libraries were sequenced on Illumina HiSeq 2500 (2x100 bp) or NovaSeq (2x150 bp). In the source study's methods: MIGEC was used to demultiplex reads and collapse the reads into UMI consensus sequences, and MiXCR was used for V(D)J alignment. Clonotypes responding to the vaccine were identified with edgeR on replicate PBMC samples, with the criteria of FDR below 0.01 and a log2 fold change above 5 up to day 15. Each bulk clonotype was labeled CD4 or CD8 based on which sequenced repertoire, CD4 or CD8, contained the clonotype at higher abundance. Using fastp trimming at Q25 and MiXCR clonotype assembly, TCRdb reanalyzed the public sequencing data and kept in-frame beta chains. CDR3 protein sequences are deduplicated, and each keeps its most common genes and DNA. Clone size and V and J calls follow TCRdb, not the original study. The sample table records approximately 330,000 distinct CDR3 sequences; about 4% of these occur just once. Of the sample, 20% to 25% is held by the ten largest clones.

This sequence originates from a man between 18 and 29 years old who received the YFV17D yellow fever vaccine. The chain uses TRBV15 and TRBJ2-6, with TRBD2 perhaps the D gene, on 5 matching bases. Sequenced here: PBMCs, sampled 5 days after the yellow fever booster vaccination. The nucleotide sequence is given as TGTGCCACCAGCACCGCGGGCTCTGGGGCCAACGTCCTGACTTTC. It codes for CATSTAGSGANVLTF.